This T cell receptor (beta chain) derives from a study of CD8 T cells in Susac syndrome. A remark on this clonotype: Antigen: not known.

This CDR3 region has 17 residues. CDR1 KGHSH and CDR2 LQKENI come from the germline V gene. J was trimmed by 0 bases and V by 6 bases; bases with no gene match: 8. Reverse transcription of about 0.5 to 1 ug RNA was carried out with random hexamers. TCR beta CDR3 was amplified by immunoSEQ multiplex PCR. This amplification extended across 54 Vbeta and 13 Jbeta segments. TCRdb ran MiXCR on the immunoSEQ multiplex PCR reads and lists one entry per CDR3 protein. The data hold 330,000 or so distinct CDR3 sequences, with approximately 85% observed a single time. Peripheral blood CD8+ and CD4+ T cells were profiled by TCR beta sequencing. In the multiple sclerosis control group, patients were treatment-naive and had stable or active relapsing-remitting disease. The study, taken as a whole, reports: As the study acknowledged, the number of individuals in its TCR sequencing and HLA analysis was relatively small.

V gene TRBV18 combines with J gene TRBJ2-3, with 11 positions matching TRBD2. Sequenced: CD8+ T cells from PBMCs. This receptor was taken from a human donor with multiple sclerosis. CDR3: CASSSGTSGASTDTQYF. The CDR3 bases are TGTGCCAGCTCTTCCGGGACTAGCGGAGCCAGCACAGATACGCAGTATTTT.